What follows describes a single TCR beta chain. Its antigen is undetermined. Produced via immunoSEQ multiplex PCR; TCRdb's table is partial and in-frame only. The sample yields 150,000 to 200,000 clones, roughly nine tenths seen once. This entry belongs to a study of T cell responses to AZD1222 COVID-19 vaccine. General study points: When two AZD1222 doses had been given, Spike-specific TCR breadth and depth rose. At baseline, just a handful of AZD1222 recipients tested seropositive. A mostly white British donor set with more females was recruited, and clonal diversity was possibly underestimated.

Looked up from germline, CDR1 is SGHVS and CDR2 is FNYEAQ. V gave up 0 bases and J gave up 0 bases, with 9 bases separating them. This CDR3 has 16 residues. Second doses were pooled across both intervals (about 4 or about 12 weeks). The receptor comes from an adult who received the AZD1222 COVID-19 vaccine. This sample comprised peripheral blood, obtained 28 days after the second AZD1222 dose. J is TRBJ1-3 and V is TRBV7-6; D is uncertain. Written as DNA, the CDR3 is TGTGCCAGCAGCTTAGCCTTCCCTAGCTCTGGAAACACCATATATTTT. It codes for CASSLAFPSSGNTIYF. The full variable domain, in which reference TRBV7-6 and TRBJ1-3 provide the parts outside the CDR3, is GAGVSQSPRYKVTKRGQDVALRCDPISGHVSLYWYRQALGQGPEFLTYFNYEAQQDKSGLPNDRFSAERPEGSISTLTIQRTEQRDSAMYRCASSLAFPSSGNTIYFGEGSWLTVV.